This T cell receptor beta chain originates from a study of CD4 T cells in relation to SARS-CoV-2 and coronaviruses. CD4+ T cells from unexposed donors were obtained before the COVID-19 pandemic (2011-2018). The CDR3 spans 15 residues. V lost 2 bases and J 0 bases, leaving 11 bases between the germline ends. Looked up from germline, CDR1 is MNHEY and CDR2 is SVGAGI. Method: immunoSEQ multiplex PCR; TCRdb's copy keeps in-frame clones and lacks some. The sample records some 70,000 clones, more than 85% being singletons. The clonotype comes from a human donor in good health. Sequencing was carried out using naive CD4+ T cells from PBMCs. Subset noted: naive CD4+ T cells isolated by negative enrichment. The rearrangement joins TRBV6-5 to TRBJ2-7; possible D gene TRBD2, 5 bases. The CDR3 region is CASSYGLPPSYEQYF. DNA of the CDR3: TGTGCCAGCAGTTACGGACTCCCTCCCTCCTACGAGCAGTACTTC.